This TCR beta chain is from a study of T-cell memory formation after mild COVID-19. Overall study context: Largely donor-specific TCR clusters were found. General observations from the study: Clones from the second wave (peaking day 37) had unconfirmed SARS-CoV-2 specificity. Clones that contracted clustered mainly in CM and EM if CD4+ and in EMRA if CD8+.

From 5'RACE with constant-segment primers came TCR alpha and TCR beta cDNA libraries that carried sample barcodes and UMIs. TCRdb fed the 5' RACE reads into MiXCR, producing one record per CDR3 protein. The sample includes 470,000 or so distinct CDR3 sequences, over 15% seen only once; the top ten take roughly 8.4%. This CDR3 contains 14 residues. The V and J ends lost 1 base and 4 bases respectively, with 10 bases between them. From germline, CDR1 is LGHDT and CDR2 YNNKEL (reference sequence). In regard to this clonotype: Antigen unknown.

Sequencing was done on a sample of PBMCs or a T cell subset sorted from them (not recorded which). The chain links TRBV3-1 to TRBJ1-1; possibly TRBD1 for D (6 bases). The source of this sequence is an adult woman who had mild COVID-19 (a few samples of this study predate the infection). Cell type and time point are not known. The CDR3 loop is CASSQAAGATEAFF. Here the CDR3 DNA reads TGTGCCAGCAGCCAAGCGGCAGGGGCCACTGAAGCTTTCTTT.